The subject of this entry is one T cell receptor beta chain. No antigen is known for it. No quality values exist for individual bases; no much larger clone is one base distant. TCR beta CDR3 regions were amplified from RNA transcripts for repertoire sequencing. HTBI primers and the Qiagen OneStep RT-PCR kit were used in a first-round RT-PCR, which was followed by a second-round multiplex PCR, size selection and purification. Sequencing of the libraries was carried out on an Illumina HiSeq2000 in paired-end mode with 100 bp reads. On the authors' methods: SOAPnuke was used for read processing, and reads with adapters, uncalled bases, a mean Phred below 15, or no exact constant-primer or identifier match were discarded. COPE v1.2.5 was used to merge the high-quality paired reads. Unique nucleotide sequences were defined as clonotypes and aligned to IMGT TRB V, D and J references using MiTCR v1.1. The analysis was limited to V-J combinations with a frequency above 0.0001, which together covered over 99% of the repertoires. A TCR clonal expansion and chaos score per V-J combination was defined as the ratio of F50 clonal expansion to chaos observed in the TCRdist matrix. Welch's t-statistics and random forest were used to narrow the features down to about twelve V-J combinations, which were then fed into a naive Bayes classifier. The Morisita-Horn index was used to measure how similar the thyroid and blood repertoires were. In-frame beta chains were kept once TCRdb had trimmed the public reads at Q25 with fastp and called clones with MiXCR. Each entry is one CDR3 protein sequence, shown with its most common DNA and genes. The V and J calls and clone size come from TCRdb's table, not from the authors' own analysis. This sample is represented by 220,000 or so distinct CDR3 sequences; under 25% of them were singletons. The ten biggest clones cover about 46% of the sample.

The data stem from a study of Graves' ophthalmopathy and Graves' hyperthyroidism (dated by TCRdb to between 2018 and 2020). Looking at the study overall: Peripheral blood samples were taken at the time of initial diagnosis, before any treatment was given. To tell Graves' ophthalmopathy apart from Graves' hyperthyroidism, and to predict which patients would progress to ophthalmopathy, the study relied on TCR beta repertoire signatures. In total, 135 blood samples were TCR-sequenced: under 45 ophthalmopathy, some 80 hyperthyroidism and roughly 17 hyperthyroidism-to-ophthalmopathy patients. To explore V-J signatures distinguishing ophthalmopathy from hyperthyroidism, a discovery set of 100 patients (roughly 44 ophthalmopathy, roughly 56 stable hyperthyroidism) was enrolled. An independent validation cohort was composed of approximately 18 hyperthyroidism patients and more than 15 patients who later progressed from hyperthyroidism to ophthalmopathy. In about six hyperthyroidism patients, T-cell repertoires of thyroid tissue and blood were compared. Once sampling was done, hyperthyroidism patients were given methimazole at a starting dose of 30 mg daily, while ophthalmopathy patients were given high-dose intravenous methylprednisolone. For training and testing, the 100 or so patients in the discovery cohort were randomly divided in a 7:3 ratio.

Patients with ophthalmopathy had moderately to severely active disease, with a Clinical Activity Score of 3 or more, a NOSPECS grade of 4 or more, and a disease duration of less than 3 months. Anyone with other autoimmune diseases, uncontrolled infections, pregnancy or lactation was excluded from the study. Diagnosis was based on clinical symptoms, serum thyroxine, TRAb, thyroid ultrasound and orbital computed tomography. Using Ficoll-Paque density gradient centrifugation, PBMCs were isolated from 8.5 to 10 ml of fresh peripheral blood. Total RNA was extracted with Trizol reagent and quality-checked on an Agilent 2100 Bioanalyzer. The study at large found these results: The 13-signature model separated ophthalmopathy from stable hyperthyroidism with approximately 85% sensitivity and around 84% specificity in cross-validation, and 80%/75% in the test set. In validation, the model predicted ophthalmopathy progression with over 60% sensitivity and roughly 72% specificity; approximately 12 predicted patients were CT-confirmed with GO in a median of around 6 months. Sample size was not statistically predetermined, and group allocation was not concealed from the investigators. Among expanded thyroid clonotypes with frequency above 0.001, most also showed up in blood, which suggests that blood repertoires may reflect the thyroid immune response.

This sequence originates from a woman aged 50 to 60 with Graves' ophthalmopathy. Donor details come from another sample of the same person, matched by shared clones. Sequencing used peripheral blood.

The DNA sequence is as follows: TGCGCCAGCAGCTTGGCTAACCAAGAGACCCAGTACTTC. This yields the protein CASSLANQETQYF. The V and J segments used are TRBV5-1 and TRBJ2-5, with the D gene uncertain. A distance of 3 bases separates the germline ends of V and J, which lose 0 bases and 0 bases respectively. Reading from cysteine to phenylalanine, the CDR3 counts 13 amino acids. Just the 39-base CDR3 DNA is kept, in frame starting at base 1. As encoded in the germline V gene, CDR1 is SGHRS while CDR2 is YFSETQ. Reference TRBV5-1 and TRBJ2-5 proteins supply the regions before and after the CDR3; the full variable domain is: KAGVTQTPRYLIKTRGQQVTLSCSPISGHRSVSWYQQTPGQGLQFLFEYFSETQRNKGNFPGRFSGRQFSNSRSEMNVSTLELGDSALYLCASSLANQETQYFGPGTRLLVL.